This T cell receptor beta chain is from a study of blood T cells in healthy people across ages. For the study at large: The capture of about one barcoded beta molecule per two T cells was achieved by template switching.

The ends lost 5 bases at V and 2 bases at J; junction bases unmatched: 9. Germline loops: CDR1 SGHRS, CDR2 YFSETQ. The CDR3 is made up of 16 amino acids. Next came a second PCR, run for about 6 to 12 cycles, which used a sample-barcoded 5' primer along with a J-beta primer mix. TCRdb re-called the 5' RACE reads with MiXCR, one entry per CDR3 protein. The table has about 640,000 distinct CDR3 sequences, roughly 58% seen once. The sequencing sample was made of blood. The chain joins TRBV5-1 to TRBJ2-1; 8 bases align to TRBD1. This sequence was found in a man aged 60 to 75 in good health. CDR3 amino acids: CASRLGAGGAYNEQFF. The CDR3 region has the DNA TGCGCCAGCAGATTAGGGGCAGGGGGCGCCTACAATGAGCAGTTCTTC.